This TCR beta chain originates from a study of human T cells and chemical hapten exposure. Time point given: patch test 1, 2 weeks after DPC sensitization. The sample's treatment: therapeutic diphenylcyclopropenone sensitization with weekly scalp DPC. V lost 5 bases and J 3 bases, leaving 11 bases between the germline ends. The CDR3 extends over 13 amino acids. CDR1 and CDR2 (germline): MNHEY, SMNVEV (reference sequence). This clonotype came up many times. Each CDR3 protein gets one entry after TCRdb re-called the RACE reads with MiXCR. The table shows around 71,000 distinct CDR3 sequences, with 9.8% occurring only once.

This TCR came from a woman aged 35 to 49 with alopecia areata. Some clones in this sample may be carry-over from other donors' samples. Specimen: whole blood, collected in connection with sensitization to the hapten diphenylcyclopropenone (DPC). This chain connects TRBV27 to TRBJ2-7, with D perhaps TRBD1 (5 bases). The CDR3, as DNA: TGTGCCAGCAGTCCCCGACAGAGCTACGAGCAGTACTTC. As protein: CASSPRQSYEQYF.